This T cell receptor beta chain derives from a study of cytomegalovirus exposure and HLA in healthy donors (dated by TCRdb to 2016 to 2017). Concerning the study at large: An earlier analysis of several hundred of the donors reported roughly 270 Gb of sequence data and some 120 million unique TCR beta sequences from some 180 million T cells. About 310 gigabases of sequencing data and approximately 85 million unique TCR sequences were included in an early release covering about 620 HLA-typed donors. Of the roughly 400 genotyped donors, approximately 80% fell in the genetic ancestry cluster associated with self-reported Caucasian donors. The study aimed to test whether cataloging public T cell receptors could reveal signatures of past pathogen exposure. Using immunosequencing, the study profiled T cell repertoires from 666 subjects and related those repertoires to cytomegalovirus serostatus. A separate validation cohort of approximately 120 different subjects was used in addition to the roughly 670-subject first cohort. To predict cytomegalovirus infection status, the study combined high-throughput TCR immunosequencing, statistical association of individual TCRs with disease status, and machine learning. To study patterns of TCR occurrence, a later analysis re-analyzed previously published TCR beta repertoires from 700 or so donors and added high-resolution HLA genotyping. In the later analysis, no new phenotypic data were used to find candidate immune exposures; instead, reliance was placed on TCR beta sequences and their occurrence across donors. An earlier analysis of several hundred of the donors applied high-throughput TCR beta sequencing to assess whether each TCR beta V gene segment acted as functional or pseudogenic. Donor age, sex, ethnicity and CMV serostatus were compiled together with the repertoire data. Genome-wide SNP genotypes for about three fifths of the roughly 670 donors were used in a later genetic analysis, which treated that subset as a discovery cohort. Every discovery cohort repertoire had been produced on one sequencing platform. HLA typing included class I and class II loci at four-digit resolution. Typing coverage differed by locus: A, B, C, DRB1 and DQB1 were typed in about 620-630 donors, DQA1 in approximately 520, DPA1 in around 610, and DPB1 in approximately 450. About 5 DR-DQ haplotypes were handled as single units for association and clustering, since linkage in the cohort was strong. On average, roughly 240,000 unique TCR beta nucleotide sequences were sequenced per donor among fewer than 500 genotyped donors of the cohort, with 15% to 20% of those sequences being non-productive. Here is what the overall study found, with its caveats: Some IMGT-functional V segments, including TRBV6-2 and TRBV6-3, could not be told apart with the 87-base-pair reads, so those segments were excluded. Cytomegalovirus status was reported to be diagnosed by the classifier with high specificity and sensitivity in both the original and validation cohorts. According to the authors, the approach could potentially be generalized to other disease states and immunological phenotypes. Correlated functional status among segregating V segments might reflect linkage disequilibrium, but an unknown experimental factor could not be ruled out. The presence/absence analyses assumed that sequencing depth was roughly uniform across donors, and that assumption may not be true. A further reported finding was that TCR beta sequences accurately predicted the HLA-A and HLA-B alleles for most subjects in the first cohort. Broadly in line with IMGT annotations, most TCR beta V segments showed up in productive rearrangements about 87% or about 30% of the time in an earlier analysis of under 700 of the donors. In a later analysis, most CMV-associated TCR beta chains were found to appear HLA-restricted, with HLA associations seemingly driven largely by CMV exposure. CMV serostatus was the only immune exposure information available for the cohort. When HLA alleles, especially DR and DQ, strongly co-occurred, TCR associations were difficult to assign to individual alleles. While some public TCRs were present in many individuals, most TCR sequences turned up only very rarely across donors. Because counts were too low, more than 15 rarely observed V segments, including chromosome 9 orphons, were excluded from the earlier analysis of around 640 of the donors. Only TCR beta chains were sequenced in this cohort, and the absence of alpha or paired-chain data limited detectable features. At a false discovery rate of 0.05, a later analysis linked 16,000 or so TCR beta sequences to specific HLA alleles. HLA typing was unavailable for some donors at each locus, so association tests used only the typed subset. A group of highly shared sequence variants was considered likely to be a technical artifact of the sequencing pipeline. In a later analysis, several top co-occurrence clusters were reported to appear linked to parvovirus B19, influenza, CMV and Epstein-Barr virus. A later genetic analysis associated a missense DCLRE1C variant with V-gene and J-gene trimming of TCR beta chains, and an independent cohort replicated the association. In a later analysis, the rate of TCR association differed among HLA loci, with DRB1 alleles having the most associated TCRs and HLA-C alleles having the fewest. In vitro tests confirmed that a few of the cytomegalovirus-associated TCR beta chains recognize cytomegalovirus antigens. In a later analysis, HLA-associated TCR beta chains showed more clonal expansion and lower generation probabilities than non-associated chains that were equally common. According to a later genetic analysis, donors in an Asian-associated ancestry cluster had fewer N-insertions in productive TCRs than the approximately 710-donor mean. A total of fewer than 200 TCR beta chains were listed by the study as associated with cytomegalovirus.

About this clone itself: It lacks a known antigen. The input lacks base qualities; no much larger clone sits a single base away. The same CDR3 also results from other DNA sequences found in this sample.

The cohort comprised 670 or so healthy bone marrow donors. Cohort members were all nominally healthy when sampled, although unrecorded immune exposures were likely present. The donor was CMV seropositive and was included in the group of 250 to 350 seropositive cohort members. A peripheral blood sample was provided by each donor, and peripheral blood mononuclear cells were used for TCR beta sequencing. Genomic DNA extraction from the blood cell samples was performed with the Qiagen DNeasy Blood Extraction Kit. The protocol used for the library was the immunoSEQ multiplex PCR assay. For the multiplex PCR, a mixture combining 60 forward primers for TCR Vbeta segments and 13 reverse primers for TCR Jbeta segments was used. A multiplex PCR assay on genomic DNA amplified the CDR3 region of rearranged TCR beta genes. The amplified TCR beta libraries were sequenced on the Illumina HiSeq System as 87-base-pair reads. On the study's bioinformatics: In a later analysis, tens of millions of unique TCR beta chains were counted across the 500 to 850 repertoires, and roughly 9.9 million of these chains were shared by at least two donors. Raw reads were error-corrected and collapsed into unique sequences by a nearest-neighbor algorithm in which closely related sequences were merged to remove PCR and sequencing errors. CDR3 sequences were aligned to IMGT reference sequences to assign V, D and J gene segments. For a sequence to be retained, at least a six-nucleotide match to both a V gene segment and a J gene segment was required. Rearrangements were classified as productive when the CDR3 lacked stop codons and remained in frame with V and J, and all other rearrangements were classified as non-productive. Following IMGT convention, CDR3 was defined as the stretch from the second conserved V-encoded cysteine up to the conserved J-encoded phenylalanine. Sequences without an unambiguous match to a single V gene segment were excluded from the earlier analysis of about 630 of the donors. An earlier analysis of around 600 of the donors classified V segments as functional when productive rearrangements were above 56.7% and as segregating when the standard deviation between donors was above 5%. A statistical classification framework was built for diagnosing cytomegalovirus status from the catalog of TCR beta chain sequences. In a later analysis, V and J genes were assigned by comparing TCR nucleotide sequences against IMGT/GENE-DB human TR gene sequences. Using the TCRdist pipeline, a later analysis assigned CDR3 sequences along with most-parsimonious VDJ recombination scenarios. A later analysis defined each TCR beta chain by its CDR3 amino acid sequence plus V-gene family, and excluded reads lacking a unique V-gene family. As a way to deal with suspected cross-contamination and a sequencing artifact, a later analysis dropped 500 to 700 nucleotide sequences that were highly shared and had low generation probability. For each public chain, a later analysis derived a clonal expansion index from normalized ranks of inferred template counts within each repertoire. A later analysis computed generation probabilities with a VDJ recombination model fitted to out-of-frame rearrangements, and checked the results against IGoR. A later analysis scored TCR-TCR, TCR-HLA and TCR-CMV co-occurrence with hypergeometric tests, applying a repertoire-size bias correction to TCR pairs. A later analysis estimated false discovery rates by permuting HLA or CMV assignments 20 times. In a later analysis, co-occurring TCRs were grouped with DBSCAN, and TCRdist sequence similarity was added when clustering was performed within HLA-allele-positive subsets. Co-occurrence clustering excluded repertoires with fewer than 30,000 or more than 120,000 public chains, plus five with anomalous nucleotide sharing. TCRdb obtained this table from immuneACCESS and retained in-frame rearrangements with V and J assigned. These tables miss some clones; where compared with another copy, unresolved V genes account for less than half of the shortfall, and the remainder is unexplained. Clone size and the V and J calls come from that table; the DNA yielded D and trimming. This sample comprises about 190,000 clones, 77% of them detected only once. The ten largest clones take up around 2.2% of the sample.

From a lookup of the germline V gene, CDR1 and CDR2 are LGHNA and YNFKEQ. Counted from cysteine to phenylalanine, this CDR3 has 15 amino acids. This entry keeps only the CDR3 DNA: 45 bases, framed from base 1. Ends trimmed: V by 1 base, J by 0 bases; bases unmatched to a gene: 0. Sequenced material: PBMCs. The origin of this receptor is a woman aged 25 to 39 in good health and CMV-seropositive. This chain joins TRBV4-2 to TRBJ2-7, and 10 junctional nucleotides match TRBD2. The sequenced DNA is TGTGCCAGCAGCCAAGGACTAGCGGGCTCCTACGAGCAGTACTTC. Protein translation: CASSQGLAGSYEQYF.